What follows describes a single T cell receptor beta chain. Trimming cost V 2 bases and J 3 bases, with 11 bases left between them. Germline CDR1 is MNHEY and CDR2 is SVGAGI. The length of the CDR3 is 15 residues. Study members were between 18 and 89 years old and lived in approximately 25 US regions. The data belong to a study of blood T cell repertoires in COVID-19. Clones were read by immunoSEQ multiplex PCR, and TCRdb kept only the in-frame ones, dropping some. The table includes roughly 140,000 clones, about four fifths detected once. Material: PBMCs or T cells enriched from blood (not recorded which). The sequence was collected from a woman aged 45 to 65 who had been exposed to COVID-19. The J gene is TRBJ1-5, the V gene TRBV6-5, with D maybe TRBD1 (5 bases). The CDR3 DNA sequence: TGTGCCAGCAGTTACAGAGCAGGGTTCAATCAGCCCCAGCATTTT. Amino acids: CASSYRAGFNQPQHF.